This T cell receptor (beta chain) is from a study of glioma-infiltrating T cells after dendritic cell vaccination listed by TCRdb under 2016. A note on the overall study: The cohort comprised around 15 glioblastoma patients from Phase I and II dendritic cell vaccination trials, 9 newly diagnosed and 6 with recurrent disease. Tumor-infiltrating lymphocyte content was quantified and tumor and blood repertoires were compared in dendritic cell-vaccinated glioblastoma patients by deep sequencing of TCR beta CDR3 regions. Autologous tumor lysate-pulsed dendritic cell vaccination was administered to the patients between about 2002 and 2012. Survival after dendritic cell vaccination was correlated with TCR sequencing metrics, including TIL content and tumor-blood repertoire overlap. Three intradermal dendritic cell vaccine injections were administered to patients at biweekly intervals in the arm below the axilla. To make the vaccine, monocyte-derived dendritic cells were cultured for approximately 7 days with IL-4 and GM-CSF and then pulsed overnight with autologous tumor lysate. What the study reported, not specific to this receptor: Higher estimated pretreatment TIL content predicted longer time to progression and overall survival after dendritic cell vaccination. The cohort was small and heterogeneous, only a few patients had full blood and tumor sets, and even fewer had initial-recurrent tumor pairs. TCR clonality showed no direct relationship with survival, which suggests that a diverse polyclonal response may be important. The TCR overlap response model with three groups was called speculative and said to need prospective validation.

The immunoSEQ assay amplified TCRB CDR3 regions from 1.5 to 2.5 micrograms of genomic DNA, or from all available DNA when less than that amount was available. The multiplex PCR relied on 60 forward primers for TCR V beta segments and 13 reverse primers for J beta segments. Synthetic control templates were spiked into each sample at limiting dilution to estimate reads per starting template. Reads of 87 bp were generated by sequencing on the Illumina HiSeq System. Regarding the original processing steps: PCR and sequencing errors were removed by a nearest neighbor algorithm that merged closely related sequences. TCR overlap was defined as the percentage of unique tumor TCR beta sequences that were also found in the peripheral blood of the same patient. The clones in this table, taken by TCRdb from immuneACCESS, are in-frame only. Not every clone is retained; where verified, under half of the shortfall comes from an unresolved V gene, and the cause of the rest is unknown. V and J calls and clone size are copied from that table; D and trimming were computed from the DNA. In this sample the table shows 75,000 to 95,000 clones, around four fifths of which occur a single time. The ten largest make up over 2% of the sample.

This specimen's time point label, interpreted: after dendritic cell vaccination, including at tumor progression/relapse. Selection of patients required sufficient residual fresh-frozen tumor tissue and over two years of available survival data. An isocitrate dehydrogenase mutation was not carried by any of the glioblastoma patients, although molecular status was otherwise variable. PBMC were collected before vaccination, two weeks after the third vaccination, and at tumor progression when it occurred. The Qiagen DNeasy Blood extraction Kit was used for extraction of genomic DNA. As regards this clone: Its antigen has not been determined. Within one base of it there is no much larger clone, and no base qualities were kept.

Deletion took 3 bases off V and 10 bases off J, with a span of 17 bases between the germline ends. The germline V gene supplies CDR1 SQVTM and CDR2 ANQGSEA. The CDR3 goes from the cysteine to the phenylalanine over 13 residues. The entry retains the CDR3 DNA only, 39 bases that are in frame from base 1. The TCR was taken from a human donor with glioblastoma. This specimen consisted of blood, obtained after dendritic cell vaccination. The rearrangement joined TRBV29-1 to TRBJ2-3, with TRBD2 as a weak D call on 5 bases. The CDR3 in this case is CSVDLRERDSQYF. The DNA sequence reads TGCAGCGTTGATCTAAGGGAACGGGATTCGCAGTATTTT.